The T cell receptor beta chain described here comes from a study of blood T cell repertoires in COVID-19. V dropped 8 bases and J dropped 10; count of bases not matched to a gene: 10. Germline V gene lookup returns CDR1 LGHNA and CDR2 YNFKEQ. The CDR3 sequence is 15 residues long. Across roughly 25 US areas, participants ranged in age from 18 to 89 years. The data were produced by immunoSEQ multiplex PCR, yet TCRdb's version contains in-frame clones alone and is incomplete. The sample lists about 48,000 clones; around 83% were seen once. What was sequenced was PBMCs or T cells enriched from blood (not recorded which). The sequence derives from a woman in her forties or fifties who had recovered from COVID-19. This chain connects TRBV4-2 to TRBJ2-1; 14 bases match TRBD2. CDR3 in DNA: TGTGCCAGCGGACTCGGGACTAGCGGGAGTTTGGAGCAGTTCTTC. It specifies CASGLGTSGSLEQFF.